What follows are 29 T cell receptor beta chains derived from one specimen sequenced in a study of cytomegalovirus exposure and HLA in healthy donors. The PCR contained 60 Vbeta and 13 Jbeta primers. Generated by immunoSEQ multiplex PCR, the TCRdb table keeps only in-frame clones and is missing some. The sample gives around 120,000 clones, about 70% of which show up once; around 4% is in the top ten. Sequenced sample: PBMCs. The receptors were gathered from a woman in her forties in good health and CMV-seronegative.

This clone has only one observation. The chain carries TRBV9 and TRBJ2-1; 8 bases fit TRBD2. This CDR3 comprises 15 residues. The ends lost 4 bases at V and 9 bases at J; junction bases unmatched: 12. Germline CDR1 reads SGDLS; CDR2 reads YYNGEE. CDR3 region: CASSPAGANRGEQFF. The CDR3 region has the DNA TGTGCCAGCAGCCCAGCGGGGGCCAATAGAGGTGAGCAGTTCTTC.

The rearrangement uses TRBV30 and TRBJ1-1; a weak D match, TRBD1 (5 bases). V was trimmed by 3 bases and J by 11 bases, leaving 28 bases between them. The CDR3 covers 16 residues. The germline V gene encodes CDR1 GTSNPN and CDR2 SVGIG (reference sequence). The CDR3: CAWRGGTYRRLTRAFF. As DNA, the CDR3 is TGTGCCTGGAGGGGGGGGACTTACAGGAGGCTCACTCGGGCTTTCTTT.

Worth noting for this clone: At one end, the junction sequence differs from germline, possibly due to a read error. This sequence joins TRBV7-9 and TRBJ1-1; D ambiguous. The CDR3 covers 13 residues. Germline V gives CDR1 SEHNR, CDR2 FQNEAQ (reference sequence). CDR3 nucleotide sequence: TGTTCCAGCAGCCCGACATCGAACACTGAAGCTTTCTTT. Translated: CSSSPTSNTEAFF.

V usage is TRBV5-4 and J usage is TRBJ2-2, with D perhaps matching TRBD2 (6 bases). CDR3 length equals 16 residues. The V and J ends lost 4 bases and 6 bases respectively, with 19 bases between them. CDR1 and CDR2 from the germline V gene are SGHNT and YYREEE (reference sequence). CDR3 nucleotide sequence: TGTGCCAGCAGCCCCGCTCGGGGCGGGGTACCCGGGGAGCTGTTTTTT. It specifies CASSPARGGVPGELFF.

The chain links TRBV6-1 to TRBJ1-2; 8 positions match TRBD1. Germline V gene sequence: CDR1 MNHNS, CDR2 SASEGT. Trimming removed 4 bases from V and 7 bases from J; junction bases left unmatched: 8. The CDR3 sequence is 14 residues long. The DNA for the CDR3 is TGTGCCAGCAGTGTTGGGCAGGGGGCAGGTGGCTACACCTTC. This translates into CASSVGQGAGGYTF.

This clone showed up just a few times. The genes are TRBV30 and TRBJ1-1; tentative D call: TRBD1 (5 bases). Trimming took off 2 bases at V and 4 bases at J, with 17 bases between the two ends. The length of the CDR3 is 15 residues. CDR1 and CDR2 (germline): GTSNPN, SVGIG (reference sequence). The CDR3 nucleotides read TGTGCCTGGAGTACCCCGGGCAGGGTCCTCACTGAAGCTTTCTTT. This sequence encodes CAWSTPGRVLTEAFF.

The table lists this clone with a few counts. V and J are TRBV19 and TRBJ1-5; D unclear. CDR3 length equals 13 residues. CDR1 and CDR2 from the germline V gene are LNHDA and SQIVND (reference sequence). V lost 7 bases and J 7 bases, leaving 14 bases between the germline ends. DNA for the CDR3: TGTGCCAGTACCCTAGTCCATCTCCAGCCCCAGCATTTT. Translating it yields CASTLVHLQPQHF.

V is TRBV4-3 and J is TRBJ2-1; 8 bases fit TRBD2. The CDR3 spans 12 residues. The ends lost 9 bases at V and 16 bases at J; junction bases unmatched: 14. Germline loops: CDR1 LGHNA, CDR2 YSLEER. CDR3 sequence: CARRALGGVSFF. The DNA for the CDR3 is TGCGCCAGGAGGGCCCTCGGGGGGGTGAGTTTCTTC.

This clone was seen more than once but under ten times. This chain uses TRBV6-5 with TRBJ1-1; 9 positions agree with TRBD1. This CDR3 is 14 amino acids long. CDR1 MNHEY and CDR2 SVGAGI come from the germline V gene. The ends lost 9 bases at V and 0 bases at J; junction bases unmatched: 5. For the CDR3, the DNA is TGTGCCAGTACAGGGGGCGGCTTGAACACTGAAGCTTTCTTT. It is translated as CASTGGGLNTEAFF.

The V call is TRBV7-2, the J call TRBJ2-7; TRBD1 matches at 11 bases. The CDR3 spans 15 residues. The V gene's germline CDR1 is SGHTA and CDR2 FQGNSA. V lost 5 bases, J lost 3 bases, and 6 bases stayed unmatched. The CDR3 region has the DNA TGTGCCAGCAGCGCAGGGGACAGGGGGGTCTACGAGCAGTACTTC. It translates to CASSAGDRGVYEQYF. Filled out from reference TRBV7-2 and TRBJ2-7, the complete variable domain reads GAGVSQSPSNKVTEKGKDVELRCDPISGHTALYWYRQSLGQGLEFLIYFQGNSAPDKSGLPSDRFSAERTGGSVSTLTIQRTQQEDSAVYLCASSAGDRGVYEQYFGPGTRLTVT.

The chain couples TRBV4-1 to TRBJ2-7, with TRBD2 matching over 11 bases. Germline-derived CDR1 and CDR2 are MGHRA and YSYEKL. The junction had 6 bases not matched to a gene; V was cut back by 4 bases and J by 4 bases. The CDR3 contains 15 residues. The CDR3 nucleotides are TGCGCCAGCAGCCCAATACTAGCGGGAGCGTACGAGCAGTACTTC. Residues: CASSPILAGAYEQYF.

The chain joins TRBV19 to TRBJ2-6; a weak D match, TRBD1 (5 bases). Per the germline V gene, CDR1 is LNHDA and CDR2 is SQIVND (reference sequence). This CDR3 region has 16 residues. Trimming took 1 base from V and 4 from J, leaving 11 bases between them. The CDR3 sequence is CASSIVNRLGANVLTF. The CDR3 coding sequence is TGTGCCAGTAGTATAGTTAACAGGTTGGGGGCCAACGTCCTGACTTTC.

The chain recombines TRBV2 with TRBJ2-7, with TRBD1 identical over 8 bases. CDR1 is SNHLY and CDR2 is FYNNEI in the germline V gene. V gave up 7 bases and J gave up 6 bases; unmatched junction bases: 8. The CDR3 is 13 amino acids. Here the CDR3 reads CASNPQGEGEQYF. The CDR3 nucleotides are TGTGCCAGCAACCCACAGGGGGAAGGCGAGCAGTACTTC.

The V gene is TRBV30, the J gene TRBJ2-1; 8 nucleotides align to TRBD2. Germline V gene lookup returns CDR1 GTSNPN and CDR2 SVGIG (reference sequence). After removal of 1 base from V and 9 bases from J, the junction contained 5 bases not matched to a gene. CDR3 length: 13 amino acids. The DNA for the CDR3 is TGTGCCTGGAGTGGAAGCGGGAGCATTGAGCAGTTCTTC. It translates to CAWSGSGSIEQFF.

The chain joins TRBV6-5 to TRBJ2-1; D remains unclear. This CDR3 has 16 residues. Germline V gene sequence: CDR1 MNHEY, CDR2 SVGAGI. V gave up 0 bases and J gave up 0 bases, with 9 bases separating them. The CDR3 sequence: CASSYSTLVSYNEQFF. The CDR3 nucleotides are TGTGCCAGCAGTTACTCGACGCTAGTCTCCTACAATGAGCAGTTCTTC.

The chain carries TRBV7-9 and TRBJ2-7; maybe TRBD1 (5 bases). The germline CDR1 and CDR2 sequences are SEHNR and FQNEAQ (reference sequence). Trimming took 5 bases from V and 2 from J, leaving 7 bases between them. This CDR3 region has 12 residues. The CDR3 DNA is TGTGCCAGCAGCCAACAGGCCTACGAGCAGTACTTC. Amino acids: CASSQQAYEQYF.

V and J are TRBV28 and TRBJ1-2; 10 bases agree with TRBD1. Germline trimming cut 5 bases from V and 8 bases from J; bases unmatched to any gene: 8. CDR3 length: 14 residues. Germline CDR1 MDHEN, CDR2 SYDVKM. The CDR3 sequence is CASSDRTGGGGYTF. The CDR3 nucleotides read TGTGCCAGCAGTGACCGGACAGGGGGTGGCGGCTACACCTTC.

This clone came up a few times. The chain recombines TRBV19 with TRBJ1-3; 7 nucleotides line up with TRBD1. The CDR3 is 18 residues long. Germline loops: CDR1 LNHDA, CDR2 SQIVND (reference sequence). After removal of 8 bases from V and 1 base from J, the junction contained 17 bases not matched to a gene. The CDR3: CASGPTGAVLESGNTIYF. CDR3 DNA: TGTGCCAGTGGGCCCACAGGGGCGGTTTTGGAGTCTGGAAACACCATATATTTT.

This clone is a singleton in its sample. The CDR3 DNA is TGCGCCAGCAGCTTGGGGGTGGGCAATTCACCCCTCCACTTT. This translates into CASSLGVGNSPLHF. The chain links TRBV5-1 to TRBJ1-6; D unresolved. Trimming removed 0 bases from V and 7 bases from J, with 8 bases in between. Per the germline V gene, CDR1 is SGHRS and CDR2 is YFSETQ. The CDR3 contains 14 residues.

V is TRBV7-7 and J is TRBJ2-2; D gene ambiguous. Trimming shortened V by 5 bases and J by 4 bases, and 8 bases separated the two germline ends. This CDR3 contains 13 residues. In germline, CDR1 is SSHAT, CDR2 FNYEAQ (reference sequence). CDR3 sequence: CASSRSPTGELFF. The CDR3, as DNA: TGTGCCAGCAGCCGGTCACCCACCGGGGAGCTGTTTTTT. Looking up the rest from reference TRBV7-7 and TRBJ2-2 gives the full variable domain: GAGVSQSPRYKVTKRGQDVTLRCDPISSHATLYWYQQALGQGPEFLTYFNYEAQPDKSGLPSDRFSAERPEGSISTLTIQRTEQRDSAMYRCASSRSPTGELFFGEGSRLTVL.

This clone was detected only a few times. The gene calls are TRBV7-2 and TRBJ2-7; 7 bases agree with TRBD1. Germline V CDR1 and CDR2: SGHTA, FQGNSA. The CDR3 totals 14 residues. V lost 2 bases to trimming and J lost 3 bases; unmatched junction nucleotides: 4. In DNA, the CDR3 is TGTGCCAGCAGCTTACCCGGGACAGTCTACGAGCAGTACTTC. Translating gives CASSLPGTVYEQYF.

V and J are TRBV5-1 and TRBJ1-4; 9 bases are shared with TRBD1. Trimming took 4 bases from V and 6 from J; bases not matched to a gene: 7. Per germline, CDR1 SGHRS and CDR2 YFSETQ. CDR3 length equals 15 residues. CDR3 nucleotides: TGCGCCAGCAGCAAGGGACAGGGAGGGGATGAAAAACTGTTTTTT. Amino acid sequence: CASSKGQGGDEKLFF.

The CDR3 DNA follows: TGCAGCGTTGAGGGGAGGGACATTGGCTCCTACAATGAGCAGTTCTTC. Translated, it gives CSVEGRDIGSYNEQFF. The chain has TRBV29-1 and TRBJ2-1, with D possibly TRBD2 on 7 matching bases. V was trimmed by 3 bases and J by 0 bases, leaving 15 bases between them. The germline gives CDR1 SQVTM, CDR2 ANQGSEA. This CDR3 region has 16 residues.

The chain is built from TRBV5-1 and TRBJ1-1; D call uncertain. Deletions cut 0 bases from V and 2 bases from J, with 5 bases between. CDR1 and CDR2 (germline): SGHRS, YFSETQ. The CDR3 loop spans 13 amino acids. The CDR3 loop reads CASSLDFNTEAFF. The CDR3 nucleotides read TGCGCCAGCAGCTTGGACTTTAACACTGAAGCTTTCTTT.

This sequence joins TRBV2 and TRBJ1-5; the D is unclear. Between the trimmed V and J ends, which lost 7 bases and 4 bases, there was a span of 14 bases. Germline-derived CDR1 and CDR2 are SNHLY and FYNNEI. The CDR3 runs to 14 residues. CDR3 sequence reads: CASTARAGNQPQHF. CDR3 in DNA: TGTGCCAGCACCGCAAGAGCGGGAAATCAGCCCCAGCATTTT.

As DNA, the CDR3 is TGTGCCAGCTCCCGGCAGGGGAAAGACGAGCAGTACTTC. The encoded protein is CASSRQGKDEQYF. The chain uses TRBV7-2 and TRBJ2-7, with D possibly being TRBD1 (6 bases). V was shortened by 8 bases and J by 5 bases, with 16 bases between the two germline ends. Germline-derived CDR1 and CDR2 are SGHTA and FQGNSA. The CDR3 spans 13 residues. Full variable domain (outside the CDR3, taken from reference TRBV7-2 and TRBJ2-7): GAGVSQSPSNKVTEKGKDVELRCDPISGHTALYWYRQSLGQGLEFLIYFQGNSAPDKSGLPSDRFSAERTGGSVSTLTIQRTQQEDSAVYLCASSRQGKDEQYFGPGTRLTVT.

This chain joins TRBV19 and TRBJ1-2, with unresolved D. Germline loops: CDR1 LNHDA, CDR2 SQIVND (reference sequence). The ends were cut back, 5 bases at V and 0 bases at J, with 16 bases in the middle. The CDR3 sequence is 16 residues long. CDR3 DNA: TGTGCCAGTAGTCCCCAAGCCCAGCGTGCTAACTATGGCTACACCTTC. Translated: CASSPQAQRANYGYTF.

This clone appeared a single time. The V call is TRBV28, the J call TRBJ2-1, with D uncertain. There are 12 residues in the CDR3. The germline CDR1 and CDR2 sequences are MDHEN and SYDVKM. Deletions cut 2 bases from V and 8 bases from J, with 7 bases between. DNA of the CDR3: TGTGCCAGCAGTTTAGAGGCGGATGAGCAGTTCTTC. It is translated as CASSLEADEQFF.

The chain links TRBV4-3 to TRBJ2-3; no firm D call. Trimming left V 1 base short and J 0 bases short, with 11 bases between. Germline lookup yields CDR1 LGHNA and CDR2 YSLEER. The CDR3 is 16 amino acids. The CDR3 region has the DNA TGCGCCAGCAGCCAAGCAATGGCGGTAAGCACAGATACGCAGTATTTT. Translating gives CASSQAMAVSTDTQYF.